Listed below are T cell receptor beta chains from one sample, sequenced in a study of blood T cell repertoires in COVID-19. Profiling relied on immunoSEQ multiplex PCR, and the TCRdb table lists in-frame clones only, not all of them. The repertoire holds a few hundred thousand clones, with roughly 84% as singletons. Sequencing was performed on peripheral blood. The receptors stem from a man in his forties or fifties with active or convalescent COVID-19. Both conserved end residues are part of each CDR3. The order of the fields is CDR3 length, D gene, V gene, J gene, CDR3 protein, CDR3 DNA. A D gene is named only where the DNA matches it firmly.

14	TRBD1	TRBV3-1/TRBV3-2	TRBJ1-1	CASSPGTGAFEAFF	TGTGCCAGCAGCCCAGGGACAGGGGCCTTTGAAGCTTTCTTT
14	NA	TRBV7-3	TRBJ1-1	CASSSQGRNTEAFF	TGTGCCAGCAGCTCACAGGGCAGGAACACTGAAGCTTTCTTT
17	NA	TRBV21-1	TRBJ2-5	CASSKGFRLGGKETQYF	TGTGCCAGCAGCAAAGGGTTCCGACTAGGAGGGAAAGAGACCCAGTACTTC
14	TRBD2	TRBV5-4	TRBJ2-1	CASSLSGGGNEQFF	TGTGCCAGCAGCTTGTCGGGAGGAGGGAATGAGCAGTTCTTC
15	NA	TRBV7-8	TRBJ2-3	CASSLGQSGADTQYF	TGTGCCAGCAGCTTAGGGCAGTCCGGGGCAGATACGCAGTATTTT
13	NA	TRBV2	TRBJ2-2	CASQGLGTGELFF	TGTGCCAGCCAGGGTCTTGGTACCGGGGAGCTGTTTTTT
16	TRBD1	TRBV11-3	TRBJ2-2	CASSLGPGQGAGELFF	TGTGCCAGCAGCTTAGGACCGGGGCAGGGGGCCGGGGAGCTGTTTTTT
17	TRBD1	TRBV4-1	TRBJ1-5	CASSLRDRTPGGQPQHF	TGCGCCAGCAGCCTACGGGACAGGACTCCCGGCGGCCAGCCCCAGCATTTT
15	TRBD1	TRBV19	TRBJ1-1	CASLTQGTANTEAFF	TGTGCCAGCCTCACTCAAGGGACAGCTAACACTGAAGCTTTCTTT
17	TRBD2	TRBV9	TRBJ2-2	CASSVGRSGSFTGELFF	TGTGCCAGCAGCGTAGGTAGGAGCGGGAGCTTTACCGGGGAGCTGTTTTTT